This entry lists 28 T cell receptor beta chains sequenced from one sample in a study of blood T cells in healthy people across ages. Together with a sample-barcoded 5' primer, a J-beta primer mix was included in a second PCR lasting roughly 6 to 12 cycles. TCRdb processed the 5' RACE reads anew with MiXCR; each CDR3 protein has one entry. The table lists hundreds of thousands of distinct CDR3 sequences, about 27% of them singletons. The same specimen was also included in a second study, on T cells of mothers and their children.

The sequencing input was blood. These receptors all come from a boy younger than 10 in good health.

The chain recombines TRBV3-1 with TRBJ2-2; 12 bases align to TRBD2. The CDR3 has 16 amino acids. V was pared by 4 bases and J by 7 bases, with 7 bases of the junction left unmatched. The germline CDR1 and CDR2 sequences are LGHDT and YNNKEL (reference sequence). The CDR3 sequence: CASSPKTSGSGGELFF. The CDR3 coding sequence is TGTGCCAGCAGCCCCAAGACTAGCGGGAGCGGCGGGGAGCTGTTTTTT.

The genes are TRBV20-1 and TRBJ2-7; 8 nucleotides match TRBD1. Trimming cost V 4 bases and J 3 bases; bases outside gene matches: 2. The germline V gene encodes CDR1 DFQATT and CDR2 SNEGSKA (reference sequence). The CDR3 covers 12 residues. CDR3 sequence (DNA): TGCAGTGCTAAACAGGGGGGCTACGAGCAGTACTTC. It encodes CSAKQGGYEQYF.

J is TRBJ1-1 and V is TRBV14; unclear D gene. V was trimmed by 4 bases and J by 5 bases, leaving 11 bases between them. Looked up from germline, CDR1 is SGHDN and CDR2 is FVKESK. The CDR3 contains 13 residues. The CDR3 DNA is TGTGCCAGCAGCCGAATGGGAGGTACTGAAGCTTTCTTT. It yields the protein CASSRMGGTEAFF.

As DNA, the CDR3 is TGCGCCAGCCGGGTTAACACGGATAGCAATCAGCCCCAGCATTTT. Protein product: CASRVNTDSNQPQHF. The J gene is TRBJ1-5, the V gene TRBV10-2; no firm D call. Germline CDR1 is WSHSY and CDR2 is SAAADI. The ends were cut back, 8 bases at V and 0 bases at J, with 14 bases in the middle. This CDR3 has 15 residues.

This clonotype was detected a few times. This chain joins TRBV30 and TRBJ1-2; tentative D call: TRBD1 (5 bases). Germline CDR1 reads GTSNPN; CDR2 reads SVGIG (reference sequence). V lost 0 bases to trimming and J lost 6 bases, with 14 bases between them. CDR3 size: 14 residues. CDR3 DNA sequence: TGTGCCTGGAGTGTGGGGTTCCAGGGCCATGGCTACACCTTC. It translates to CAWSVGFQGHGYTF.

V usage is TRBV9 and J usage is TRBJ1-2, with 7 bases aligning to TRBD1. The CDR3 totals 14 residues. Germline values: CDR1 SGDLS, CDR2 YYNGEE. V trimming: 1 base; J trimming: 8 bases; junction bases outside the gene matches: 8. CDR3 region: CASSVTGTEGGYTF. CDR3 bases: TGTGCCAGCAGCGTAACCGGGACAGAAGGCGGCTACACCTTC.

This clonotype has just a few counts. The CDR3 nucleotides read TGTGCCAGCAGCTTACATGGGGCCTACGAGCAGTACTTC. This encodes CASSLHGAYEQYF. The chain uses TRBV7-9 and TRBJ2-7, with no clear D. Germline V lookup: CDR1 SEHNR, CDR2 FQNEAQ (reference sequence). The CDR3 spans 13 residues. V was clipped by 2 bases and J by 2 bases, with 7 bases between them.

This clonotype was observed a few times. The V and J genes are TRBV10-3 and TRBJ1-1; D is perhaps TRBD1 (6 bases). This CDR3 contains 15 residues. V dropped 5 bases and J dropped 2 bases, with 15 bases sitting between them. Germline-derived CDR1 and CDR2 are ENHRY and SYGVKD. The CDR3 is CAISPPGVRNTEAFF. Here the CDR3 DNA reads TGTGCCATCAGTCCGCCAGGGGTTAGAAACACTGAAGCTTTCTTT.

The rearrangement uses TRBV2 and TRBJ1-4; D unclear. Germline V CDR1 and CDR2: SNHLY, FYNNEI. The V and J ends lost 2 bases and 4 bases respectively, with 11 bases between them. This CDR3 has 15 amino acids. CDR3: CASSEPGSFNEKLFF. The CDR3 bases are TGTGCCAGCAGTGAACCGGGGAGCTTTAATGAAAAACTGTTTTTT.

This rearrangement joins TRBV5-5 to TRBJ1-4; 11 bases agree with TRBD1. Losses at the gene ends were 4 bases for V and 10 bases for J; bases not matched to a gene: 6. The CDR3 sequence is 14 residues long. Germline loops: CDR1 SGHKS, CDR2 YYEKEE (reference sequence). CDR3 in amino acids: CASSRTGGGGKLFF. The CDR3 coding sequence is TGTGCCAGCAGCAGGACAGGGGGCGGTGGAAAACTGTTTTTT.

This clonotype was detected a few times. This chain joins TRBV30 and TRBJ1-2; D unresolved. Looked up from germline, CDR1 is GTSNPN and CDR2 is SVGIG (reference sequence). With 2 bases removed from V and 2 bases from J, the gap between germline ends came to 12 bases. The length of the CDR3 is 14 residues. The CDR3 DNA is TGTGCCTGGAGTCCCCAAGGCGTAAACTATGGCTACACCTTC. It specifies CAWSPQGVNYGYTF.

This chain links TRBV29-1 with TRBJ2-1, with 8 bases matching TRBD2. Germline values: CDR1 SQVTM, CDR2 ANQGSEA. Trimming cost V 4 bases and J 4 bases; bases outside gene matches: 9. The CDR3 has 15 residues. This chain's CDR3 is CSVGQGTRGYNEQFF. Written as DNA, the CDR3 is TGCAGCGTTGGTCAGGGGACTAGAGGATACAATGAGCAGTTCTTC.

Only one count was recorded for this clonotype. The chain links TRBV20-1 to TRBJ2-5, with 10 bases that match TRBD2. Germline V gene lookup returns CDR1 DFQATT and CDR2 SNEGSKA (reference sequence). The junction had 5 bases not matched to a gene; V was cut back by 6 bases and J by 1 base. The CDR3 is made up of 14 amino acids. The CDR3 DNA reads as TGCAGTGCAAGCGGGGGGGTCCGCCAAGAGACCCAGTACTTC. This sequence encodes CSASGGVRQETQYF.

As DNA, the CDR3 is TGCGCCAGCAGCTTGGGAAGGGTCAACGAGCAGTACTTC. Translation gives CASSLGRVNEQYF. This chain joins TRBV5-1 and TRBJ2-5; the D is unclear. The end of the DNA is better explained by TRBJ2-7, so the J call may be wrong. The CDR3 loop spans 13 amino acids. Germline CDR1 reads SGHRS; CDR2 reads YFSETQ.

This clonotype was counted ten times or more. The genes are TRBV6-2 or TRBV6-3 and TRBJ2-2; D may be TRBD2 (6 bases). Trimming removed 8 bases at V and 3 bases at J, with 13 bases between. CDR3 size: 14 residues. CDR1 MNHEY and CDR2 SVGEGT come from the germline V gene. The CDR3: CASGTGEDTGELFF. The CDR3 nucleotides read TGTGCCAGCGGAACGGGAGAGGACACCGGGGAGCTGTTTTTT.

In its sample, this clonotype was seen a few times. The rearrangement uses TRBV21-1 and TRBJ1-1. TRBV21-1 corresponds to a pseudogene. The CDR3 extends over 15 amino acids. This CDR3 reads CASSNNKAMAAEAFF. CDR3 in DNA: TGTGCCAGCAGCAATAATAAGGCTATGGCGGCTGAAGCTTTCTTT.

The chain recombines TRBV7-9 with TRBJ2-5, with TRBD1 as a possible D gene (5 bases). Near its end, the DNA agrees better with TRBJ2-1, so the J call may be wrong. This CDR3 comprises 13 residues. In germline, CDR1 is SEHNR, CDR2 FQNEAQ (reference sequence). For the CDR3, the DNA is TGTGCCAGCAGCTTAGGCCAGGGATGGGAGCAGTTCTTC. It translates to CASSLGQGWEQFF.

With regard to this clonotype: The germline gene is not matched at one end of the junction; a read error may be the cause. This chain uses TRBV12-3 or TRBV12-4 with TRBJ1-2, with TRBD1 matching over 7 bases. The CDR3 totals 13 residues. Here the CDR3 reads CASSPGTVYGYPF. DNA of the CDR3: TGTGCCAGCAGCCCAGGGACAGTGTATGGCTACCCCTTC.

J is TRBJ1-2 and V is TRBV6-1; possible D gene TRBD1, 6 bases. The germline V gene has CDR1 MNHNS and CDR2 SASEGT. V was trimmed by 4 bases and J by 5 bases, leaving 14 bases between them. This CDR3 region has 14 residues. The CDR3 is CASSGRVGAYGYTF. The CDR3, as DNA: TGTGCCAGCAGTGGCAGGGTGGGGGCATATGGCTACACCTTC.

This clonotype was seen more than once but under ten times. The V call is TRBV6-5, the J call TRBJ2-6, with D maybe TRBD2 (6 bases). This CDR3 is built from 17 residues. V was clipped by 2 bases and J by 4 bases, with 15 bases between them. Germline V CDR1 and CDR2: MNHEY, SVGAGI. CDR3 coding DNA: TGTGCCAGCAGTTACGCCCTCCGGGGGTGGGGGGCCAACGTCCTGACTTTC. Protein: CASSYALRGWGANVLTF.

This sequence joins TRBV20-1 and TRBJ2-2; 7 bases agree with TRBD2. V lost 6 bases and J lost 0; bases outside the gene matches: 7. Looked up from germline, CDR1 is DFQATT and CDR2 is SNEGSKA (reference sequence). This CDR3 has 15 amino acids. Here the CDR3 DNA reads TGCAGTGCGAGTAGCGGGCCTACGAACACCGGGGAGCTGTTTTTT. Protein product: CSASSGPTNTGELFF.

The CDR3 DNA follows: TGTGCCAGCAGCTTAACGGGACTACGCGGGGAGACCCAGTACTTC. This translates into CASSLTGLRGETQYF. The chain joins TRBV7-3 to TRBJ2-5, with 7 bases matching TRBD2. Germline V gene data show CDR1 as SGHTA and CDR2 as FQGTGA. The V gene end was trimmed by 0 bases and the J gene end by 5 bases; junction bases not matched to a gene: 6. The length of the CDR3 is 15 residues.

This clonotype has only a few counts. V gene TRBV20-1 combines with J gene TRBJ2-4; perhaps TRBD1 as D (6 bases). The V and J ends lost 5 bases and 8 bases respectively, with 19 bases between them. The CDR3 length is 14 residues. Germline CDR1 and CDR2: DFQATT and SNEGSKA (reference sequence). As DNA, the CDR3 is TGCAGTGCTCAGAGGGGGTCTACGAGGGACATTCAGTACTTC. Translated: CSAQRGSTRDIQYF.

The J gene is TRBJ2-2, the V gene TRBV19; D may be TRBD2 (5 bases). Trimming shortened V by 6 bases and J by 1 base, and 9 bases separated the two germline ends. Germline V gives CDR1 LNHDA, CDR2 SQIVND (reference sequence). The CDR3 runs to 14 residues. In DNA form, the CDR3 reads TGTGCCAGTAGCAACCGGGGGAACACCGGGGAGCTGTTTTTT. Translating it yields CASSNRGNTGELFF.

This clonotype was observed many times. CDR3 DNA: TGTGCCAGCAGCCGGGACAGCAACACCGGGGAGCTGTTTTTT. It is translated as CASSRDSNTGELFF. The rearrangement joins TRBV7-2 to TRBJ2-2; 7 nucleotides align to TRBD1. The CDR3 has 14 amino acids. The trim removed 5 bases at V and 2 bases at J, leaving 2 bases unmatched. Germline CDR1 is SGHTA and CDR2 is FQGNSA.

V and J are TRBV18 and TRBJ2-1; 9 bases match TRBD1. CDR1 KGHSH and CDR2 LQKENI come from the germline V gene. The V gene end was trimmed by 5 bases and the J gene end by 2 bases; junction bases not matched to a gene: 13. This CDR3 has 18 residues. CDR3 amino acids: CASSWGQGQTRTYNEQFF. The CDR3 DNA is TGTGCCAGCTCATGGGGACAGGGACAAACTCGAACCTACAATGAGCAGTTCTTC.

V gene TRBV12-5 combines with J gene TRBJ2-2; TRBD1 or TRBD2 may be the D gene (6 bases each). The CDR3 contains 17 residues. V was pared by 2 bases and J by 0 bases, with 13 bases between. CDR1 is LGHNT and CDR2 is FRNRAP in the germline V gene. The DNA of the CDR3 is TGTGCTAGTGGTTTGAAGGTGGGGGGCGCGAACACCGGGGAGCTGTTTTTT. It codes for CASGLKVGGANTGELFF.

V gene TRBV27 combines with J gene TRBJ1-6; maybe TRBD1 (5 bases). The V gene lost 7 bases and the J gene lost 10 bases, with 14 bases spanning the gap. Germline-derived CDR1 and CDR2 are MNHEY and SMNVEV (reference sequence). The CDR3 loop spans 13 amino acids. The CDR3 sequence: CASTINRQSPLHF. In DNA form, the CDR3 reads TGTGCCAGCACTATAAACAGGCAATCACCCCTCCACTTT.